The 21 T cell receptor beta chains given below trace back to one sample, sequenced in a study of cytomegalovirus exposure and HLA in healthy donors. Clones were read by immunoSEQ multiplex PCR, and TCRdb kept only the in-frame ones, dropping some. The sample holds about 340,000 clones; roughly 89% are singletons and the top ten take about 0.8%. The sequenced material came from PBMCs. The receptor source for this set is a woman between 18 and 30 years old in good health and CMV-seronegative.

This chain connects TRBV2 to TRBJ2-2; 8 nucleotides line up with TRBD1. V lost 3 bases to trimming and J lost 4 bases; unmatched junction nucleotides: 4. The CDR3 contains 15 residues. Per the germline V gene, CDR1 is SNHLY and CDR2 is FYNNEI. This chain's CDR3 is CASSEQGAFTGELFF. The CDR3, as DNA: TGTGCCAGCAGTGAGCAGGGGGCCTTCACCGGGGAGCTGTTTTTT.

J is TRBJ2-6 and V is TRBV19, with 9 bases aligning to TRBD1. Germline loops: CDR1 LNHDA, CDR2 SQIVND (reference sequence). The junction had 12 bases not matched to a gene; V was cut back by 9 bases and J by 3 bases. This CDR3 contains 17 residues. This chain's CDR3 is CASSGGQGVSGANVLTF. The CDR3 DNA reads as TGTGCCAGCAGTGGGGGACAGGGAGTAAGTGGGGCCAACGTCCTGACTTTC.

J is TRBJ2-1 and V is TRBV27, with TRBD2 as a possible D gene (6 bases). The CDR3 runs 12 residues. Germline CDR1 MNHEY, CDR2 SMNVEV (reference sequence). V lost 10 bases and J lost 4, with 11 bases in between. CDR3 DNA sequence: TGTGCCACGGCGGGGAGTTACAATGAGCAGTTCTTC. It encodes CATAGSYNEQFF.

The chain links TRBV11-2 to TRBJ1-1; 8 bases agree with TRBD1. Germline-derived CDR1 and CDR2 are SGHAT and FQNNGV. With V trimmed by 5 bases and J by 8 bases, 7 bases remained unmatched. CDR3 length: 13 amino acids. CDR3 in DNA: TGTGCCAGCAGCGCCTGGGACAGGCCAGAAGCTTTCTTT. Protein sequence: CASSAWDRPEAFF.

The chain carries TRBV9 and TRBJ2-1, with 7 nucleotides matching TRBD1. The CDR3 covers 16 residues. Trimming at V came to 6 bases and at J to 4 bases, leaving 13 bases not matched to a gene. CDR1 is SGDLS, CDR2 YYNGEE, per germline. This chain's CDR3 is CASTPTGTEPYNEQFF. Written as DNA, the CDR3 is TGTGCCAGCACCCCAACGGGGACAGAGCCTTACAATGAGCAGTTCTTC.

Only a few counts were recorded for this clone. The chain is built from TRBV6-6 and TRBJ1-3; D gene uncertain. The CDR3 totals 15 residues. Germline loops: CDR1 MNHNY, CDR2 SVGAGI (reference sequence). Trimming left V 0 bases short and J 1 base short, with 7 bases between. The CDR3 DNA reads TGTGCCAGCAGTTACTCGACCGGGTCTGGAAACACCATATATTTT. Residues: CASSYSTGSGNTIYF.

The chain joins TRBV7-2 to TRBJ1-5; TRBD1 might be the D (5 bases). Trimming shortened V by 6 bases and J by 2 bases, and 17 bases separated the two germline ends. CDR1 and CDR2 from the germline V gene are SGHTA and FQGNSA. The length of the CDR3 is 16 residues. The CDR3 region has the DNA TGTGCCAGCAGTCAAACTCGGGGGATGGGCAATCAGCCCCAGCATTTT. This gives the protein CASSQTRGMGNQPQHF.

The V call is TRBV2, the J call TRBJ2-1, with TRBD2 identical over 7 bases. This CDR3 region has 15 residues. Germline-derived CDR1 and CDR2 are SNHLY and FYNNEI. The trim removed 10 bases at V and 7 bases at J, leaving 16 bases unmatched. The CDR3 nucleotides are TGTGCCACCGAGGAGGGATCGGGAGGTGAGAATGAGCAGTTCTTC. Encoded protein: CATEEGSGGENEQFF.

The V gene is TRBV6-1, the J gene TRBJ2-3; D is uncertain. V lost 4 bases and J lost 5, with 4 bases in between. This CDR3 comprises 11 residues. Germline V gives CDR1 MNHNS, CDR2 SASEGT. CDR3: CASSARDTQYF. In DNA form, the CDR3 reads TGTGCCAGCAGTGCCAGAGATACGCAGTATTTT.

Details on this clone: At the DNA level, this CDR3 is encoded by other sequences in the same sample as well. The V and J genes are TRBV6-5 and TRBJ2-7, with 9 bases identical to TRBD1. Germline values: CDR1 MNHEY, CDR2 SVGAGI. This CDR3 comprises 14 residues. J was trimmed by 4 bases and V by 0 bases; bases with no gene match: 1. In nucleotides, the CDR3 is TGTGCCAGCAGTTACTCGGGACAGGGTTACGAGCAGTACTTC. Translated, it gives CASSYSGQGYEQYF.

The chain couples TRBV18 to TRBJ2-1, with D perhaps TRBD2 (6 bases). Germline values: CDR1 KGHSH, CDR2 LQKENI. V was clipped by 2 bases and J by 4 bases, with 15 bases between them. This CDR3 is built from 16 residues. CDR3 in amino acids: CASSPGDGGLYNEQFF. As DNA, the CDR3 is TGTGCCAGCTCACCAGGGGACGGGGGACTTTACAATGAGCAGTTCTTC. Supplemented by reference TRBV18 and TRBJ2-1, the full variable domain reads NAGVMQNPRHLVRRRGQEARLRCSPMKGHSHVYWYRQLPEEGLKFMVYLQKENIIDESGMPKERFSAEFPKEGPSILRIQQVVRGDSAAYFCASSPGDGGLYNEQFFGPGTRLTVL.

A single count supports this clone. The genes are TRBV2 and TRBJ2-6; 12 nucleotides line up with TRBD2. The germline CDR1 and CDR2 sequences are SNHLY and FYNNEI. This CDR3 has 17 residues. V was pared by 6 bases and J by 3 bases, with 6 bases of the junction left unmatched. For the CDR3, the DNA is TGTGCCAGCAGGCTACTAGCGGGAGGAGGTGGGGCCAACGTCCTGACTTTC. Amino acids: CASRLLAGGGGANVLTF. The entire variable domain, with the rest obtained from reference TRBV2 and TRBJ2-6, is as follows: EPEVTQTPSHQVTQMGQEVILRCVPISNHLYFYWYRQILGQKVEFLVSFYNNEISEKSEIFDDQFSVERPDGSNFTLKIRSTKLEDSAMYFCASRLLAGGGGANVLTFGAGSRLTVL.

The V call is TRBV5-1, the J call TRBJ2-5; D is undetermined. The length of the CDR3 is 13 residues. Between the trimmed V and J ends, which lost 4 bases and 0 bases, there was a span of 7 bases. In germline, CDR1 is SGHRS, CDR2 YFSETQ. CDR3 nucleotides: TGCGCCAGCAGCATCGACAACCAAGAGACCCAGTACTTC. Its translation is CASSIDNQETQYF.

Only a few counts were recorded for this clone. V gene TRBV27 combines with J gene TRBJ2-3; D possibly corresponds to TRBD2 (5 bases). Per the germline V gene, CDR1 is MNHEY and CDR2 is SMNVEV (reference sequence). CDR3 size: 14 residues. Trimming took 3 bases from V and 2 from J, leaving 9 bases between them. Here the CDR3 reads CASSFMRDTDTQYF. The CDR3 DNA sequence: TGTGCCAGCAGTTTCATGAGGGACACAGATACGCAGTATTTT.

The chain combines TRBV9 with TRBJ1-2; TRBD1 agrees at 7 bases. This CDR3 has 18 amino acids. The V segment lost 2 bases and the J segment 4 bases; nucleotides outside the gene matches: 17. CDR1 is SGDLS and CDR2 is YYNGEE in the germline V gene. The CDR3, as DNA: TGTGCCAGCAGCGTTACAGGGGAAGGATCACCCCTGGGCTATGGCTACACCTTC. This gives the protein CASSVTGEGSPLGYGYTF. Drawing the rest from reference TRBV9 and TRBJ1-2, the complete variable domain is DSGVTQTPKHLITATGQRVTLRCSPRSGDLSVYWYQQSLDQGLQFLIQYYNGEERAKGNILERFSAQQFPDLHSELNLSSLELGDSALYFCASSVTGEGSPLGYGYTFGSGTRLTVV.

Written as DNA, the CDR3 is TGTGCCAGCACCCCTTGGGGACAGGACCTCTCTGGAAACACCATATATTTT. This sequence encodes CASTPWGQDLSGNTIYF. This chain uses TRBV11-2 with TRBJ1-3; 8 bases match TRBD1. The CDR3 has 17 residues. Germline CDR1 and CDR2: SGHAT and FQNNGV. V lost 7 bases to trimming and J lost 0 bases; unmatched junction nucleotides: 11.

The chain has TRBV18 and TRBJ2-1, with 8 nucleotides matching TRBD1. V lost 3 bases to trimming and J lost 3 bases; unmatched junction nucleotides: 4. The CDR3 consists of 15 residues. The germline CDR1 and CDR2 sequences are KGHSH and LQKENI. The CDR3 loop reads CASSPTGGFYNEQFF. In DNA, the CDR3 is TGTGCCAGCTCACCTACAGGGGGGTTCTACAATGAGCAGTTCTTC. The complete variable domain, with remaining parts taken from reference TRBV18 and TRBJ2-1, reads NAGVMQNPRHLVRRRGQEARLRCSPMKGHSHVYWYRQLPEEGLKFMVYLQKENIIDESGMPKERFSAEFPKEGPSILRIQQVVRGDSAAYFCASSPTGGFYNEQFFGPGTRLTVL.

V is TRBV27 and J is TRBJ1-2; D possibly corresponds to TRBD1 (6 bases). CDR1 MNHEY and CDR2 SMNVEV come from the germline V gene (reference sequence). The ends were cut back, 3 bases at V and 10 bases at J, with 15 bases in the middle. This CDR3 is built from 13 residues. In nucleotides, the CDR3 is TGTGCCAGCAGTTTTAGGGGGTCCCAATACTACACCTTC. It yields the protein CASSFRGSQYYTF.

This chain joins TRBV6-5 and TRBJ1-1; no clear D gene. The CDR3 extends over 14 amino acids. Trimming stripped 7 bases from V and 0 bases from J, with 12 bases between. Germline CDR1 is MNHEY and CDR2 is SVGAGI. CDR3 loop: CASKSPGLNTEAFF. CDR3 nucleotide sequence: TGTGCCAGCAAGTCTCCGGGTTTGAACACTGAAGCTTTCTTT.

The V and J genes are TRBV5-6 and TRBJ2-7, with unresolved D. Trimming removed 3 bases from V and 3 bases from J, with 10 bases in between. The germline V gene encodes CDR1 SGHDT and CDR2 YYEEEE. This CDR3 is 13 amino acids long. CDR3 sequence reads: CASSWFSDYEQYF. CDR3 DNA sequence: TGTGCCAGCAGCTGGTTTAGTGACTACGAGCAGTACTTC.

This chain joins TRBV7-8 and TRBJ2-6; TRBD1 aligns across 7 bases. CDR3 length: 15 amino acids. V trimming: 5 bases; J trimming: 2 bases; junction bases outside the gene matches: 3. Per germline, CDR1 SGHVS and CDR2 FQNEAQ. The CDR3 region has the DNA TGTGCCAGCAGCCCAGGGGGTGCTGGGGCCAACGTCCTGACTTTC. This sequence encodes CASSPGGAGANVLTF.